The rows below give T cell receptor beta chains drawn from one sample of a study of blood T cell repertoires in COVID-19. Sequencing was performed with immunoSEQ multiplex PCR; in TCRdb, only in-frame clones are kept and a portion is missing. The table shows 350,000 to 450,000 clones, with 85% occurring only once. Input material: peripheral blood. These receptors were obtained from a woman between 18 and 29 years old with acute or convalescent COVID-19. CDR3s include the opening cysteine and the closing phenylalanine or tryptophan. The order of the fields is CDR3 DNA, CDR3 protein, CDR3 length, clone size, J gene, V gene, D gene. The D gene is left open where the match is weak. Some rows mark clone size as missing; the rest say once, few, many or name a class of expanded clone.

TGCAGTGCTCCAACTATCGGGGGCTACACCTTC CSAPTIGGYTF 11 . TRBJ1-2 TRBV20-1 .
TGTGCCAGCAGTTCACCGACTAGAAACACCATATATTTT CASSSPTRNTIYF 13 once TRBJ1-3 TRBV6-6 .
TGTGCCATCAGCCAAACAGGGGAGTTCCAGCCCCAGCATTTT CAISQTGEFQPQHF 14 . TRBJ1-5 TRBV10-3 TRBD1
TGCGCCAGCAGCCAACCTTATGAAAAACTGTTTTTT CASSQPYEKLFF 12 few TRBJ1-4 TRBV4-1 .
TGCGCCAGCAGCTCACAGGGGGGACCGGGGGCGTCCGGGGAGCTGTTTTTT CASSSQGGPGASGELFF 17 . TRBJ2-2 TRBV5-1 TRBD1
TGCGCCAGCAGCTTTGGGACTAGCGGACCGACCGGGGAGCTGTTTTTT CASSFGTSGPTGELFF 16 . TRBJ2-2 TRBV5-1 TRBD2
TGTGCCAGCAGAGACCCGGGACAGAGTAACTATGGCTACACCTTC CASRDPGQSNYGYTF 15 . TRBJ1-2 TRBV9 TRBD1
TGTGCCAGCAGCCTCACTAGCTCCGACTCCTACAATGAGCAGTTCTTC CASSLTSSDSYNEQFF 16 . TRBJ2-1 TRBV6-6 .
TGTGCCAGCAGTCCCGACAGGCCCTTCAATTCACCCCTCCACTTT CASSPDRPFNSPLHF 15 . TRBJ1-6 TRBV27 .
TGTGCCAGCAGCCAAGAGTCCGGAACGGGGGGCGGAACAGATACGCAGTATTTT CASSQESGTGGGTDTQYF 18 . TRBJ2-3 TRBV4-2 .
TGTGCCAGCAGTGGGACAGGGGACTTCGCTGAAGCTTTCTTT CASSGTGDFAEAFF 14 . TRBJ1-1 TRBV6-4 TRBD1
TGTGCCAGCAGCTTGGCTCCGGGACAGCTTTCCCTCGAGCAGTACTTC CASSLAPGQLSLEQYF 16 . TRBJ2-7 TRBV5-5 TRBD1
TGCGCCAGCAGCCGGGACAGGGGTCTCGAGCAGTACTTC CASSRDRGLEQYF 13 . TRBJ2-7 TRBV10-1 TRBD1
TGTGCCAGCAGTCTGGGACAAACTCTCGAGCAGTACTTC CASSLGQTLEQYF 13 once TRBJ2-7 TRBV2 .
TGTGCCAGCAGTTTTGCAGAGAACACCGGGGAGCTGTTTTTT CASSFAENTGELFF 14 . TRBJ2-2 TRBV28 .